The entry that follows covers one T cell receptor (beta chain) sequence. Resolution of symptoms, clearance, or two negative PCRs was present in recovered Cohort 3 donors. The data originate from a study of blood T cell repertoires in COVID-19. At the level of the study: Researchers got acute and convalescent COVID-19 samples from the United States, Italy and Spain.

In the authors' methods: It was from reference gene primer amplification that nucleated cell counts were estimated. TCRdb's copy holds only in-frame clones and misses some; the assay was immunoSEQ multiplex PCR. V and J calls and clone size are copied from that table; D and trimming were computed from the DNA. The sample contains roughly 180,000 clones, approximately 87% of which appear only once. V lost 1 base to trimming and J lost 11 bases, with 20 bases between them. Germline CDR1 and CDR2: LGHDT and YNNKEL (reference sequence). This CDR3 comprises 15 residues. The origin of this receptor is a woman aged 50 to 65 who had recovered from COVID-19. The rearrangement joins TRBV3-1 (or the pseudogene TRBV3-2) to TRBJ1-1; possibly TRBD1 for D (5 bases). The sample consisted of PBMCs or T cells enriched from blood (not recorded which). CDR3 protein: CASSQGDVRVLEAFF. CDR3 DNA: TGTGCCAGCAGCCAAGGAGACGTCAGGGTACTTGAGGCTTTCTTT.